The clone carrying this T cell receptor (beta chain) was counted many times. The data were obtained in a study of T-cell reconstitution after alpha-beta-depleted transplantation in children. Unique molecular identifiers were built into the TCRbeta library. Each CDR3 protein is one row after TCRdb ran MiXCR on the PCR reads. Of around 490,000 distinct CDR3 sequences listed, roughly an eighth are singletons. The origin of this receptor is a female patient aged 2 to 10 who had a stem cell transplant for aplastic anemia, so the T cells may come from the graft donor. The input for sequencing was PBMCs, mostly from graft donor cells, taken 180 days after TCRalphabeta/CD19-depleted stem cell transplant.

Here the CDR3 reads CSVWGQLNTEAFF. The CDR3 DNA reads as TGCAGCGTTTGGGGACAGTTGAACACTGAAGCTTTCTTT. The chain is built from TRBV29-1 and TRBJ1-1; TRBD1 aligns across 7 bases. Germline V gene data show CDR1 as SQVTM and CDR2 as ANQGSEA. V trimming: 5 bases; J trimming: 0 bases; junction bases outside the gene matches: 3. This CDR3 comprises 13 residues.